The clone carrying this T cell receptor (beta chain) has a handful of counts. Its antigen remains unknown. This entry belongs to a study of CD8+CD57+ T cells in acquired aplastic anemia. Study overall: Sorted CD4+ and CD8+ cells gave an average of about 3 ug of DNA. There were some 9.8 million reads, on average, for CD4+ cells from healthy donors. Notes on the study in general: The same twenty-nine CD8+ CDR3 sequences occurred in patients and in controls.

V shed 8 bases and J 5 bases; nucleotides not matched to a gene: 23. Looked up from germline, CDR1 is PRHDT and CDR2 is FYEKMQ (reference sequence). The CDR3 sequence is 18 residues long. The use of genomic DNA as template underpinned the TCR beta VDJ and CDR3 profiling. TCRdb analysed the reads with MiXCR anew, one entry per CDR3 protein. The table lists about 100,000 distinct CDR3 sequences, roughly 50% of them singletons. The sequence came from a human donor in good health, serving as a control. The chain joins TRBV13 to TRBJ2-5, with 7 bases aligning to TRBD1. Sequenced material: sorted CD4+, CD8+, or CD8+CD57+ T cells (not recorded which) from PBMCs. CDR3 DNA sequence: TGTGCCAGCGGCGCCCTTCACGACAGGGACCGGGGCAGGGAGACCCAGTACTTC. It yields the protein CASGALHDRDRGRETQYF.